This T cell receptor beta chain was observed in a study of beta chain features in type 1 diabetes. This CDR3 comprises 13 residues. Trimming removed 7 bases at V and 3 bases at J, with 16 bases between. Germline-derived CDR1 and CDR2 are SQVTM and ANQGSEA. The entirety of the isolated RNA underwent reverse transcription, so expressed TCRB transcripts were sequenced. Only in-frame clones appear in the TCRdb table, and some are missing; sequencing was by immunoSEQ multiplex PCR. This repertoire shows approximately 170,000 clones, approximately 8.1% found once; its top ten account for roughly 0.97%. Study conclusions and caveats: Researchers could not determine here whether HLA type influences TCRB rearrangement. It was among patients, rather than healthy donors, that naive, central memory and Treg TCRB repertoires appeared more similar. Shorter TCRB CDR3s, moderately but significantly so, were found in Type 1 diabetes patients in all four CD4+ subsets.

The sample holds a few counts of this clone. Its antigen remains unidentified. The sequence came from a woman in her forties with type 1 diabetes. The chain is built from TRBV29-1 and TRBJ2-7; possible D gene TRBD1, 6 bases. The material sequenced was central memory CD4+ T cells from blood. CDR3 region: CSARRDTNYEQYF. The CDR3 nucleotides are TGCAGCGCCAGAAGGGACACCAACTACGAGCAGTACTTC.